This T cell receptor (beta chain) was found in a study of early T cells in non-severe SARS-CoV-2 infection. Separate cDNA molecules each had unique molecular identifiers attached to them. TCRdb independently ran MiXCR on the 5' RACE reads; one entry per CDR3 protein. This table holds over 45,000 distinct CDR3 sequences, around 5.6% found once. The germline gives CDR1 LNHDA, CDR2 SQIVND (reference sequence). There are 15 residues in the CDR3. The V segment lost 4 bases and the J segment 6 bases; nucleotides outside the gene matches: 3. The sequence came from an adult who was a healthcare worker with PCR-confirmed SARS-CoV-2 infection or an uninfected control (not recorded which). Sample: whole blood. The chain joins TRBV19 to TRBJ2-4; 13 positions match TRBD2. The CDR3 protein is CASSTGLAGLNIQYF. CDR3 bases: TGTGCCAGTAGTACGGGACTAGCGGGACTAAACATTCAGTACTTC.